A selection of T cell receptor beta chains follows, all from one sample in a study of PD-1 blockade in classical Hodgkin lymphoma. Using immunoSEQ multiplex PCR, the repertoire was profiled, and TCRdb retains in-frame clones only, with some absent. The data show 9,000 to 13,000 clones, approximately 80% seen once. The sample here was peripheral blood mononuclear cells (PBMCs), taken before the second cycle of nivolumab. These receptors were obtained from a human donor with classical Hodgkin lymphoma. Both conserved end residues are part of each CDR3. The D gene is left open where the match is weak. Rows give clone size only sometimes, using once, few, many, or a class for an expanded clone.

clone_size: once
v_call: TRBV15
j_call: TRBJ1-5
d_call: -
cdr3_aa: CATSRAGSYSNQPQHF
cdr3_nt: TGTGCCACCAGCAGAGCAGGGTCATATAGCAATCAGCCCCAGCATTTT

clone_size: -
v_call: TRBV7-2
j_call: TRBJ1-2
d_call: -
cdr3_aa: CASSPSGGSNYGYTF
cdr3_nt: TGTGCCAGCAGCCCCTCTGGGGGTTCTAACTATGGCTACACCTTC

clone_size: -
v_call: TRBV5-5
j_call: TRBJ2-1
d_call: -
cdr3_aa: CASSRTASPDEQFF
cdr3_nt: TGTGCCAGCAGCCGTACAGCATCTCCGGATGAGCAGTTCTTC

clone_size: -
v_call: TRBV28
j_call: TRBJ2-5
d_call: TRBD1
cdr3_aa: CASSRDRGGELWETQYF
cdr3_nt: TGTGCCAGCAGTAGGGACAGGGGAGGGGAGCTTTGGGAGACCCAGTACTTC

clone_size: few
v_call: TRBV27
j_call: TRBJ2-4
d_call: TRBD1
cdr3_aa: CASSLFGTGGAGDIQYF
cdr3_nt: TGTGCCAGCAGTTTATTCGGGACAGGGGGCGCGGGAGACATTCAGTACTTC

clone_size: -
v_call: TRBV7-2
j_call: TRBJ2-7
d_call: -
cdr3_aa: CASSPGASEQYF
cdr3_nt: TGTGCCAGCAGCCCGGGGGCTAGCGAGCAGTACTTC

clone_size: -
v_call: TRBV7-6
j_call: TRBJ2-1
d_call: -
cdr3_aa: CASSLALTSSVNEQFF
cdr3_nt: TGTGCCAGCAGCTTAGCGTTAACTAGTTCGGTCAATGAGCAGTTCTTC

clone_size: once
v_call: TRBV14
j_call: TRBJ1-5
d_call: -
cdr3_aa: CASSQAQQSQPQHF
cdr3_nt: TGTGCCAGCAGCCAAGCCCAACAATCTCAGCCCCAGCATTTT

clone_size: once
v_call: TRBV4-2
j_call: TRBJ2-5
d_call: TRBD2
cdr3_aa: CASSPRSAGVKGETQYF
cdr3_nt: TGTGCCAGCAGCCCAAGGTCAGCGGGAGTTAAAGGGGAGACCCAGTACTTC

clone_size: -
v_call: TRBV9
j_call: TRBJ1-2
d_call: -
cdr3_aa: CASSVAEYGDISRWAYGYTF
cdr3_nt: TGTGCCAGCAGCGTAGCTGAGTACGGGGACATAAGCAGGTGGGCCTATGGCTACACCTTC

clone_size: -
v_call: TRBV10-3
j_call: TRBJ2-2
d_call: -
cdr3_aa: CAIGVQGPLSTGELFF
cdr3_nt: TGTGCCATCGGAGTTCAGGGCCCCCTAAGCACCGGGGAGCTGTTTTTT

clone_size: -
v_call: TRBV2
j_call: TRBJ1-5
d_call: -
cdr3_aa: CASSEQGMNQPQHF
cdr3_nt: TGTGCCAGCAGTGAACAGGGGATGAATCAGCCCCAGCATTTT

clone_size: -
v_call: TRBV29-1
j_call: TRBJ1-5
d_call: -
cdr3_aa: CSVRTGIGQPQHF
cdr3_nt: TGCAGCGTTAGAACAGGGATCGGTCAGCCCCAGCATTTT

clone_size: few
v_call: TRBV28
j_call: TRBJ2-5
d_call: TRBD1
cdr3_aa: CASRPLQGNGETQYF
cdr3_nt: TGTGCCAGCAGGCCACTACAGGGGAACGGGGAGACCCAGTACTTC

clone_size: once
v_call: TRBV19
j_call: TRBJ1-3
d_call: -
cdr3_aa: CASSTGAVYSGNTIYF
cdr3_nt: TGTGCCAGTAGTACCGGTGCAGTCTACTCTGGAAACACCATATATTTT

clone_size: -
v_call: TRBV6-1
j_call: TRBJ1-5
d_call: -
cdr3_aa: CASSQRFLGGQPQHF
cdr3_nt: TGTGCCAGCAGTCAGAGGTTCTTAGGGGGGCAGCCCCAGCATTTT